Here is one T cell receptor beta chain with its context. This clone has only a few counts. Its antigen is currently not known. No quality values exist for individual bases; no much larger clone is one base distant. The CDR3 regions of human TCRbeta chains were analyzed by immunosequencing. Regarding the original processing steps: Repertoire TCRs were matched against a reference library of SARS-CoV-2-specific TCRs generated with the MIRA antigen-specificity platform. Breadth was defined as the fraction of unique TCRs that were SARS-CoV-2-associated. Depth was defined as the fraction of total T cells that were SARS-CoV-2-associated. Each spike-specific TCR was assigned to its reactive spike region and to a CD4 or CD8 class using the MIRA data. Log10-transformed breadth and depth values were compared by one-way ANOVA with Sidak's multiple comparisons tests. The clones in this table, taken by TCRdb from immuneACCESS, are in-frame only. Not every clone is retained; where verified, under half of the shortfall comes from an unresolved V gene, and the cause of the rest is unknown. The DNA was the basis for D and trimming; V, J and clone size are from that table. Present in this sample are approximately 80,000 clones, more than 70% of which were seen just once. The leading ten clones occupy roughly a fifth of the sample.

The germline V gene (reference sequence) yields LNHNV for CDR1 and YYDKDF for CDR2. Cut back by 3 bases and 4 bases, the V and J ends lie 6 bases apart. The CDR3 has 12 amino acids, counting the end cysteine and phenylalanine. The only DNA kept is the CDR3, 36 bases in frame from the first base. This entry belongs to a study of T cell responses to AZD1222 COVID-19 vaccine (dated by TCRdb to the early 2020s). Describing the broader study: AZD1222 recipients given second doses at about 4 weeks or at about 12 weeks were pooled, since spike-specific TCR depth and breadth were not found to differ between the two schedules. A total of 230 to 250 trial participants underwent TCR sequencing, of whom roughly 210 received two doses of AZD1222 and 26 received two doses of the MenACWY control vaccine. Trial participants were enrolled by age into subgroups of 18-55, 56-69 and 70-plus years, and around 140, 26 and 57 TCR-sequenced participants, respectively, were included in these subgroups. Results the study describes overall, beyond this receptor: Only a handful of AZD1222 recipients were SARS-CoV-2 seropositive at baseline, limiting conclusions about previously exposed vaccinees. The 56-69-year group was small, and its depth increase did not reach significance, likely because of low power. The vaccine-associated CD4 TCRs covered the entire spike protein, and the dominant responses fell in regions 160-218 and 743-854. Most participants were white British and females outnumbered males, and the authors suggested that clonal diversity may have been underestimated. Reportedly, almost half of the unique spike-specific TCRs recognized epitopes lying outside the regions that are mutated in the B.1.351 and B.1.1.7 variants. Because no day 14 peak-response samples were available, the repertoires could be characterized only after the peak T cell response. After two AZD1222 doses, both the breadth and the depth of spike-specific TCRs were significantly higher than at day 0 and than in MenACWY recipients.

Sample time point, as interpreted from the label and publication: baseline before first vaccination. Vaccinee samples were obtained from the UK trials COV001 and COV002, which included a single-blind randomized controlled phase 2/3 trial of AZD1222 (ChAdOx1 nCoV-19) in healthy adults. For TCRbeta chain sequencing, PBMC samples were collected from trial participants at day 0 and at day 28 after the second dose. The chain is made from TRBV15 and TRBJ1-2; a confident D gene designation cannot be given. The TCR originated in an adult in good health. The source material was peripheral blood, sampled on day 0 of AZD1222 vaccination. Here is the DNA: TGTGCCACCAGCAGGCTTGGCTATGGCTACACCTTC. It encodes CATSRLGYGYTF.